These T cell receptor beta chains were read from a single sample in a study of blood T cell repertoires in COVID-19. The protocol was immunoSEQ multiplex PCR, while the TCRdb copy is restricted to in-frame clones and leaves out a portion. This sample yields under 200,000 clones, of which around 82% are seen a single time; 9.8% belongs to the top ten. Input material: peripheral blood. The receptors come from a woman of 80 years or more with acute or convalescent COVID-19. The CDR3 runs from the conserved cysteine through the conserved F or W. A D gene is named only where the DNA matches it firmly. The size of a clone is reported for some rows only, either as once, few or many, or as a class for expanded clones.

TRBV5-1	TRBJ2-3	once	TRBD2	CASGLAGADTQYF	TGCGCCAGCGGGTTGGCGGGAGCAGATACGCAGTATTTT
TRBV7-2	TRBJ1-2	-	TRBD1	CASSTTGGYGYTF	TGTGCCAGCAGCACTACAGGGGGCTACGGCTACACCTTC
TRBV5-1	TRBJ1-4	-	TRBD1	CASSLGLGQTNEKLFF	TGCGCCAGCAGCTTGGGCCTGGGACAGACTAATGAAAAACTGTTTTTT
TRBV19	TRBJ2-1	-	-	CASSYRESYNEQFF	TGTGCCAGTAGTTATAGGGAGTCCTACAATGAGCAGTTCTTC
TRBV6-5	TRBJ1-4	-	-	CASSPPRGELFF	TGTGCCAGCAGCCCCCCCCGGGGGGAACTGTTTTTT
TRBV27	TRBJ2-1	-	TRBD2	CASSPRTSGYNEQFF	TGTGCCAGCAGTCCTCGGACTAGCGGCTACAATGAGCAGTTCTTC
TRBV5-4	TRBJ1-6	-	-	CASSYGGNRNSPLHF	TGTGCCAGCAGCTACGGGGGGAATCGTAATTCACCCCTCCACTTT
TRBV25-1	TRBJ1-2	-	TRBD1	CASSNDWTGGNYGYTF	TGTGCCAGCAGTAACGACTGGACAGGGGGCAACTATGGCTACACCTTC
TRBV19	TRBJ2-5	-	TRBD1	CASSMYGTGVRETQYF	TGTGCCAGTAGTATGTATGGGACAGGGGTCAGGGAGACCCAGTACTTC
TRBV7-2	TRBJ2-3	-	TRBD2	CASSRGLAVDTQYF	TGTGCCAGCAGCCGTGGACTAGCGGTAGATACGCAGTATTTT
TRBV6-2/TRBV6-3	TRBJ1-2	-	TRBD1	CASSYQDREEVYTF	TGTGCCAGCAGTTATCAGGACAGGGAAGAAGTCTACACCTTC
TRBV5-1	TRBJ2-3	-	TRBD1	CASSQGQVNTDTQYF	TGCGCCAGCAGCCAGGGACAGGTGAACACAGATACGCAGTATTTT
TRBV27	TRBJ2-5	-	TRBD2	CASSFGLAGGGTQYF	TGTGCCAGCAGTTTCGGCCTAGCGGGAGGAGGGACCCAGTACTTC
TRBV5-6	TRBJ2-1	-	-	CASSLAQFNEQFF	TGTGCCAGCAGCTTGGCTCAGTTCAATGAGCAGTTCTTC
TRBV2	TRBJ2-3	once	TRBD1	CASRATGTTDTQYF	TGTGCCAGCAGAGCGACAGGGACCACAGATACGCAGTATTTT
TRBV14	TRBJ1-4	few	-	CASSQDGPWGTPVF	TGTGCCAGCAGCCAAGATGGCCCTTGGGGCACCCCCGTTTTT
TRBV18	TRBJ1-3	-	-	CASSPSRQQIGNTIYF	TGTGCCAGCTCACCTTCTAGACAGCAAATTGGAAACACCATATATTTT
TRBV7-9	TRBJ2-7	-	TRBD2	CASSLDDGGFYEQYF	TGTGCCAGCAGCTTAGATGACGGGGGGTTCTACGAGCAGTACTTC
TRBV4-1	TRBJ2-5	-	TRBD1	CASSRRGTGAQETQYF	TGCGCCAGCAGCCGGAGAGGGACAGGGGCGCAGGAGACCCAGTACTTC
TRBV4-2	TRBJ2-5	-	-	CASSQGTAQETQYF	TGTGCCAGCAGCCAAGGGACAGCACAAGAGACCCAGTACTTC
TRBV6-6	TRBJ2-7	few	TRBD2	CASRTSGLLDEQYF	TGTGCCAGCAGGACTAGCGGGTTATTGGACGAGCAGTACTTC
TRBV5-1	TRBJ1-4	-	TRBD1	CASSPGQGGEKLFF	TGCGCCAGCAGCCCGGGACAGGGTGGTGAAAAACTGTTTTTT
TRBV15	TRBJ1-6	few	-	CATRGTSGSPLHF	TGTGCCACCAGGGGGACATCGGGATCACCCCTCCACTTT
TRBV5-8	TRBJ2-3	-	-	CASSLGENRVVLDTQYF	TGTGCCAGCAGCTTAGGGGAGAACAGGGTGGTCTTGGATACGCAGTATTTT
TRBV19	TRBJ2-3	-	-	CASSSTRSVAYTDTQYF	TGTGCCAGTAGTTCCACCAGGTCGGTCGCCTACACAGATACGCAGTATTTT
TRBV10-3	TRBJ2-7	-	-	CAISGLGHYEQYF	TGTGCCATCAGTGGACTCGGACATTACGAGCAGTACTTC
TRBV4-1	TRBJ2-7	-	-	CASSQDITGLSYEQYF	TGCGCCAGCAGCCAAGATATCACGGGACTGAGCTACGAGCAGTACTTC
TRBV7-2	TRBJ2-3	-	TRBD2	CASSLRNAGGTTDTQYF	TGTGCCAGCAGCTTAAGGAATGCGGGAGGAACCACAGATACGCAGTATTTT
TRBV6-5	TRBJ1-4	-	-	CASSRGPSGSEKLFF	TGTGCCAGCAGCCGCGGGCCAAGCGGTAGTGAAAAACTGTTTTTT
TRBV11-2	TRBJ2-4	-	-	CASSLSVLAKNIQYF	TGTGCCAGCAGCTTAAGTGTACTAGCCAAAAACATTCAGTACTTC
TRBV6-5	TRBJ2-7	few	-	CASSYSASYLGEQYF	TGTGCCAGCAGTTACTCAGCCAGCTACCTAGGCGAGCAGTACTTC
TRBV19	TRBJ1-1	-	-	CASSKPGGGTEAFF	TGTGCCAGTAGTAAGCCGGGTGGCGGCACTGAAGCTTTCTTT
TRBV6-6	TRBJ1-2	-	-	CASKRADVRDYGYTF	TGTGCCAGCAAAAGGGCAGACGTCAGGGACTATGGCTACACCTTC
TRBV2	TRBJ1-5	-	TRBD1	CASNPGGRNQPQHF	TGTGCCAGCAACCCAGGGGGAAGGAATCAGCCCCAGCATTTT
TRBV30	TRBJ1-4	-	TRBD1	CAQLAGGNEKLFF	TGTGCCCAGTTAGCAGGGGGTAATGAAAAACTGTTTTTT
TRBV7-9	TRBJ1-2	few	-	CASSLVAQGYTF	TGTGCCAGCAGCTTAGTGGCCCAGGGCTACACCTTC
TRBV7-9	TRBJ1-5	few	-	CASSDTGTSSNQPQHF	TGTGCCAGCAGCGACACGGGGACATCGAGCAATCAGCCCCAGCATTTT
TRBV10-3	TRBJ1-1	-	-	CAISGIGEDTEAFF	TGTGCCATCAGTGGTATCGGGGAAGACACTGAAGCTTTCTTT
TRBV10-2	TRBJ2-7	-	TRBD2	CASSESRRGSYEQYF	TGCGCCAGCAGTGAGTCACGGCGGGGGAGCTACGAGCAGTACTTC
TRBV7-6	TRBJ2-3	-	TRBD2	CASSLGPGGQDTQYF	TGTGCCAGCAGCTTGGGCCCGGGGGGGCAAGATACGCAGTATTTT
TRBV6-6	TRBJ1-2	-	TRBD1	CASSQGQGRGYTF	TGTGCCAGCAGCCAGGGACAGGGCCGTGGCTACACCTTC
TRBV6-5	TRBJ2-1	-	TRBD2	CASSYIRLAGANEQFF	TGTGCCAGCAGTTACATCAGACTAGCGGGAGCGAATGAGCAGTTCTTC
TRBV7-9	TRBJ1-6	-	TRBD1	CASSRDRGPNSPLHF	TGTGCCAGCAGCCGAGACAGGGGGCCTAATTCACCCCTCCACTTT
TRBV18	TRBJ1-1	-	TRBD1	CASSQDRVGNTEAFF	TGTGCCAGCTCACAAGACAGGGTGGGGAACACTGAAGCTTTCTTT
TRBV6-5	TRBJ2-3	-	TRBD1	CASRPYRGVGDTQYF	TGTGCCAGCAGACCTTACAGGGGAGTAGGAGATACGCAGTATTTT
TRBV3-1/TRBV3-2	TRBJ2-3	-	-	CASSQGGGSGDTQYF	TGTGCCAGCAGCCAGGGGGGCGGGAGTGGAGATACGCAGTATTTT
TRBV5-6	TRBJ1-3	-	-	CASSIGGPLSGNTIYF	TGTGCCAGCAGCATCGGGGGACCTCTGTCTGGAAACACCATATATTTT
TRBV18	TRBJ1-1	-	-	CASSPPAGGGALRAFF	TGTGCCAGCTCACCACCGGCGGGGGGGGGCGCGTTAAGGGCTTTCTTT